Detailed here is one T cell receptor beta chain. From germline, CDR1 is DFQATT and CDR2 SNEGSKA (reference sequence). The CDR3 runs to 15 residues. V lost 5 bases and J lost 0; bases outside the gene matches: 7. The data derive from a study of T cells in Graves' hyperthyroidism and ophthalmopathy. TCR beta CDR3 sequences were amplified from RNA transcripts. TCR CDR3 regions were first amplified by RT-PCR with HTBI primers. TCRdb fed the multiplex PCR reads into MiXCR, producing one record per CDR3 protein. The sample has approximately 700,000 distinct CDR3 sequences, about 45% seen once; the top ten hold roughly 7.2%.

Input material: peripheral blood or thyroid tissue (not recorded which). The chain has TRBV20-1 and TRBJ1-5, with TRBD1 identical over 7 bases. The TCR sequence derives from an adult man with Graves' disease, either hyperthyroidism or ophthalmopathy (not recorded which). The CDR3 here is CSAGDRADSNQPQHF. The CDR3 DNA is TGCAGTGCTGGCGACAGGGCCGATAGCAATCAGCCCCAGCATTTT.